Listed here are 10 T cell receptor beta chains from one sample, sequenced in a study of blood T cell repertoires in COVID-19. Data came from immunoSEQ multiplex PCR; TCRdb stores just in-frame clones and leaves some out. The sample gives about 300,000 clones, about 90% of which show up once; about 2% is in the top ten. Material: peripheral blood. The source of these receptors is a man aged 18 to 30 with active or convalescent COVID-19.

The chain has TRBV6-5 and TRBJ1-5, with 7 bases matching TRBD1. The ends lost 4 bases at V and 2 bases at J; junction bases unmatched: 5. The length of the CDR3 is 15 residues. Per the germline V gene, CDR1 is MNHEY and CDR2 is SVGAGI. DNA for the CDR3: TGTGCCAGCAGTTCCGAAGGGGGCCGCAATCAGCCCCAGCATTTT. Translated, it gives CASSSEGGRNQPQHF.

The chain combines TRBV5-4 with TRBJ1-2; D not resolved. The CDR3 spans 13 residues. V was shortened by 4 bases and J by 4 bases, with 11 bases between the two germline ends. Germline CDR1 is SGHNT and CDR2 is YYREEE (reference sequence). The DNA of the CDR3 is TGTGCCAGCAGCCCACTGGGCGCCTATGGCTACACCTTC. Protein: CASSPLGAYGYTF.

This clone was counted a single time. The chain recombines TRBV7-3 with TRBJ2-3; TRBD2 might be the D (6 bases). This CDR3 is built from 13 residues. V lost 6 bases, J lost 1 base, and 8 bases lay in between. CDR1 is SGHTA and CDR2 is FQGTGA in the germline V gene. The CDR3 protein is CASSPGGTDTQYF. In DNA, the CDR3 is TGTGCCAGCAGTCCGGGGGGCACAGATACGCAGTATTTT.

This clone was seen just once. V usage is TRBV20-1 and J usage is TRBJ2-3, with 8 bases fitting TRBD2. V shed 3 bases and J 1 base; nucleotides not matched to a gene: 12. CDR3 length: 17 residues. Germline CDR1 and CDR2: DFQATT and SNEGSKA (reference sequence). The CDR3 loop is CSASLLSGGAGTDTQYF. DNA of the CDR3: TGCAGTGCTAGTCTTTTGTCCGGGGGGGCCGGCACAGATACGCAGTATTTT.

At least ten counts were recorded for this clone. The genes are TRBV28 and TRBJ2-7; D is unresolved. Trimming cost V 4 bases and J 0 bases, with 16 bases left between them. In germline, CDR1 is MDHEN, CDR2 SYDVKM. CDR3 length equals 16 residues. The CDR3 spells CASSSPQTFSSYEQYF. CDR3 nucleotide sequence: TGTGCCAGCAGTTCCCCACAGACGTTTTCCTCCTACGAGCAGTACTTC.

The CDR3 spells CATSDATGGRDSPLHF. The CDR3 DNA is TGTGCCACCAGTGATGCTACAGGGGGTCGGGATTCACCCCTCCACTTT. V gene TRBV24-1 combines with J gene TRBJ1-6, with TRBD1 matching 8 bases. The germline V gene encodes CDR1 KGHDR and CDR2 SFDVKD. V lost 3 bases to trimming and J lost 8 bases; unmatched junction nucleotides: 8. The CDR3 is 16 residues long.

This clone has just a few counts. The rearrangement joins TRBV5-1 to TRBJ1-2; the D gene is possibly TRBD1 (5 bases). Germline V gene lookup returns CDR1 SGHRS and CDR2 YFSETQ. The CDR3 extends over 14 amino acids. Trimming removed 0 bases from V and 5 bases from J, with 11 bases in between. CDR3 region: CASSLEGALYGYTF. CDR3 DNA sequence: TGCGCCAGCAGCTTGGAAGGGGCTCTTTATGGCTACACCTTC.

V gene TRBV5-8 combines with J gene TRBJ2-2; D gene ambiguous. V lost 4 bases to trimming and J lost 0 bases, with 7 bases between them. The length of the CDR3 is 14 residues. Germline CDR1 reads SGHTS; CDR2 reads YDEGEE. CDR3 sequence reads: CASSGLANTGELFF. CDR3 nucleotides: TGTGCCAGCAGCGGGCTGGCGAACACCGGGGAGCTGTTTTTT.

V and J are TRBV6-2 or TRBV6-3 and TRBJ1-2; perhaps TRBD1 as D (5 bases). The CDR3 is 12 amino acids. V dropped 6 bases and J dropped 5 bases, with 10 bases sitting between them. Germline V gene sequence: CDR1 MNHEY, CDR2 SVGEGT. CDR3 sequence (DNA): TGTGCCAGCAGCTTGACAGTATATGGCTACACCTTC. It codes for CASSLTVYGYTF.

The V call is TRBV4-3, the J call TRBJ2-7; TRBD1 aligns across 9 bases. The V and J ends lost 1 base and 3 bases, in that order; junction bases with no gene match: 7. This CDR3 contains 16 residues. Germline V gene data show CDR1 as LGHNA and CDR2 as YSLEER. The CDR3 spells CASSQAVGQGDYEQYF. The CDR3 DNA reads TGCGCCAGCAGCCAAGCAGTGGGACAGGGAGACTACGAGCAGTACTTC.